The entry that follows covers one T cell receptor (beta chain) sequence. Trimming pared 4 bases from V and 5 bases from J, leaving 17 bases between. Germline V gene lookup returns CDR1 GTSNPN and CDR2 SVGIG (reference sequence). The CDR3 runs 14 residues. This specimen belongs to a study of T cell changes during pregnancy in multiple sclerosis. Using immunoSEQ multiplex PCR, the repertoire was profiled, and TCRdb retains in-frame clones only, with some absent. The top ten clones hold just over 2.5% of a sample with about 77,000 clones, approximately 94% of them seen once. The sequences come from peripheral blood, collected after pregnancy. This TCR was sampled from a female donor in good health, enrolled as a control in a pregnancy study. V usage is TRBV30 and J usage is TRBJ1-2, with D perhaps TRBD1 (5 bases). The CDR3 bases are TGTGCCTGGACTAAAGGGGAAGGAATTTATGGCTACACCTTC. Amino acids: CAWTKGEGIYGYTF.